The present T cell receptor beta chain was sequenced within a study of blood T cell repertoires in COVID-19. Clones were read by immunoSEQ multiplex PCR, and TCRdb kept only the in-frame ones, dropping some. The data show 150,000 to 200,000 clones, more than 75% seen once. The sequenced material came from peripheral blood. This TCR was recovered from a man aged 35 to 55 with acute or convalescent COVID-19.

CDR3 protein: CASSQDPGSYNSPLHF. CDR3 in DNA: TGTGCCAGCAGCCAAGATCCGGGCTCCTATAATTCACCCCTCCACTTT. The J gene is TRBJ1-6, the V gene TRBV4-2, with D hard to call. CDR3 length equals 16 residues. Trimming left V 0 bases short and J 0 bases short, with 6 bases between. Per germline, CDR1 LGHNA and CDR2 YNFKEQ.